The clone carrying this T cell receptor (beta chain) was seen only a few times. Sequencing was performed with immunoSEQ multiplex PCR; in TCRdb, only in-frame clones are kept and a portion is missing. Of 450,000 to 500,000 clones in the sample, 79% were seen once. These data are taken from a study of shared clonotypes between healthy human individuals. In germline, CDR1 is SGHTA, CDR2 FQGNSA. This CDR3 spans 17 amino acids. V was clipped by 4 bases and J by 5 bases; unmatched bases: 9. Sequenced material: PBMCs. V is TRBV7-2 and J is TRBJ2-5; TRBD2 matches 14 bases. This TCR came from a woman between 40 and 55 years old in good health. Some clones in this sample may be carry-over from other donors' samples. Here the CDR3 DNA reads TGTGCCAGCAGCTACCGCTCCGGGACTAGCGGGAGTGAGACCCAGTACTTC. Residues: CASSYRSGTSGSETQYF. Supplemented by reference TRBV7-2 and TRBJ2-5, the full variable domain reads GAGVSQSPSNKVTEKGKDVELRCDPISGHTALYWYRQSLGQGLEFLIYFQGNSAPDKSGLPSDRFSAERTGGSVSTLTIQRTQQEDSAVYLCASSYRSGTSGSETQYFGPGTRLLVL.